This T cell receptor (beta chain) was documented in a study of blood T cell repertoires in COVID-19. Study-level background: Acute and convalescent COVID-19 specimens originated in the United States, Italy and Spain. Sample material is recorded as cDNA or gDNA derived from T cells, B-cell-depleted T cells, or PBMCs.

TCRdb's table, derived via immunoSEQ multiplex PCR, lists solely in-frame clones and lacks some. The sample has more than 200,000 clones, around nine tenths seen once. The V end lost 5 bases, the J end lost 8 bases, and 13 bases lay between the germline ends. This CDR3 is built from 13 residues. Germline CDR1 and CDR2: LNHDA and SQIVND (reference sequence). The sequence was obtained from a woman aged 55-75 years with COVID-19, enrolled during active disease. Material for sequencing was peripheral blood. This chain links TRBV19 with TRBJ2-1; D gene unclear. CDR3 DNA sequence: TGTGCCAGTAGTTCGGGTTTCGAGGATGAGCAGTTCTTC. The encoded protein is CASSSGFEDEQFF.